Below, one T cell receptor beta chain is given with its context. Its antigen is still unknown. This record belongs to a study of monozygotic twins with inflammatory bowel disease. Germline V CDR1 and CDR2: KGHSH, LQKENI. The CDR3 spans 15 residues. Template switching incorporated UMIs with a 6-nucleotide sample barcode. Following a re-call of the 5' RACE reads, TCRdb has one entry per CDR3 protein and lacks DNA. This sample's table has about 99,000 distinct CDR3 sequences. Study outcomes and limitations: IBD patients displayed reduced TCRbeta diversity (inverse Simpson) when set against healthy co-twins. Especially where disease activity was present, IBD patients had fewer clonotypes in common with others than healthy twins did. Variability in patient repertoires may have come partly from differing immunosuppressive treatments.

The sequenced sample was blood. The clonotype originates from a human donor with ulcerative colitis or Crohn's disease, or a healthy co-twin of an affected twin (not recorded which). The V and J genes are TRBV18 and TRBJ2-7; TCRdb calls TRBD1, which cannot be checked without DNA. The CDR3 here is CASSPPGQSSYEQYF.